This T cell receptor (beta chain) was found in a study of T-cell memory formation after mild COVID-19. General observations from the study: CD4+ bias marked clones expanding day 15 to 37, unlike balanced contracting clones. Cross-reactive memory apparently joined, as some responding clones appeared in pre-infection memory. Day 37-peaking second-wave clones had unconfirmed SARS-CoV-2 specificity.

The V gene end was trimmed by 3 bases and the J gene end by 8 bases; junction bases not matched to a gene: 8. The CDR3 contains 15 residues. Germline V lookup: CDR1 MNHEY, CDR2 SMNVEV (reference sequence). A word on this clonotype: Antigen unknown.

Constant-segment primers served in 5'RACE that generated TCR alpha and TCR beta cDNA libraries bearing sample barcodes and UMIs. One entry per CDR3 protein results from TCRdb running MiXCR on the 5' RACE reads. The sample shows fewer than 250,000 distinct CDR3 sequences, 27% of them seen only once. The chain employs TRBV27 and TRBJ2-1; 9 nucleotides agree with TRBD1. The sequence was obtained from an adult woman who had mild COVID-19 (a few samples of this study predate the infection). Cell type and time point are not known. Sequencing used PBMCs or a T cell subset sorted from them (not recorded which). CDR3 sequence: CASSFAGQGIYEQFF. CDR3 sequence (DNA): TGTGCCAGCAGTTTTGCGGGACAGGGTATCTATGAGCAGTTCTTC.